Shown below are 27 T cell receptor beta chains from a single sample sequenced in a study of T cells after yellow fever vaccination. Each CDR3 protein gets one entry after TCRdb re-called the 5' RACE reads with MiXCR. The sample includes 65,000 to 90,000 distinct CDR3 sequences, just under 8% seen only once; the top ten take about two fifths. The sequences come from CD8+ T cells sorted from PBMCs, collected on the day of the yellow fever booster vaccination. These receptors were taken from a man aged 30 to 45 who received the YFV17D yellow fever vaccine.

The chain couples TRBV7-3 to TRBJ2-3, with 12 positions matching TRBD2. The CDR3 sequence is 15 residues long. In germline, CDR1 is SGHTA, CDR2 FQGTGA. V gave up 5 bases and J gave up 4 bases; unmatched junction bases: 4. The CDR3 spells CASSPGLAGPDTQYF. The CDR3 nucleotides are TGTGCCAGCAGCCCCGGACTAGCGGGACCAGATACGCAGTATTTT. Full variable domain (missing parts from reference TRBV7-3 and TRBJ2-3): GAGVSQTPSNKVTEKGKYVELRCDPISGHTALYWYRQSLGQGPEFLIYFQGTGAADDSGLPNDRFFAVRPEGSVSTLKIQRTERGDSAVYLCASSPGLAGPDTQYFGPGTRLTVL.

This clonotype was seen many times. This sequence joins TRBV27 and TRBJ2-7, with D possibly TRBD1 on 5 matching bases. V gave up 6 bases and J gave up 5 bases, with 11 bases separating them. Germline V gene data show CDR1 as MNHEY and CDR2 as SMNVEV (reference sequence). The CDR3 totals 12 residues. For the CDR3, the DNA is TGTGCCAGCAGCCATGCAGGGAACGAGCAGTACTTC. This translates into CASSHAGNEQYF.

This clonotype turned up a few times. This rearrangement joins TRBV9 to TRBJ2-7; no clear D. From germline, CDR1 is SGDLS and CDR2 YYNGEE. CDR3 size: 14 residues. The V end was cut by 0 bases, the J end by 3 bases, with 10 bases between. CDR3 DNA sequence: TGTGCCAGCAGCGTAGAGCCTGGATTCTACGAGCAGTACTTC. It translates to CASSVEPGFYEQYF. The entire variable domain, with the rest obtained from reference TRBV9 and TRBJ2-7, is as follows: DSGVTQTPKHLITATGQRVTLRCSPRSGDLSVYWYQQSLDQGLQFLIQYYNGEERAKGNILERFSAQQFPDLHSELNLSSLELGDSALYFCASSVEPGFYEQYFGPGTRLTVT.

The J gene is TRBJ2-1, the V gene TRBV6-2 or TRBV6-3; perhaps TRBD2 as D (6 bases). CDR3 length: 11 residues. V gave up 8 bases and J gave up 5 bases, with 7 bases separating them. CDR1 MNHEY and CDR2 SVGEGT come from the germline V gene. The CDR3 region has the DNA TGTGCCAGCGGAGGGCACAATGAGCAGTTCTTC. Encoded protein: CASGGHNEQFF.

V gene TRBV28 combines with J gene TRBJ2-7, with D possibly TRBD1 on 6 matching bases. V lost 6 bases and J 10 bases, leaving 10 bases between the germline ends. CDR3 length equals 10 residues. Per germline, CDR1 MDHEN and CDR2 SYDVKM. The CDR3 DNA reads TGTGCCAGCAGACAGGGTGATCAGTACTTC. Residues: CASRQGDQYF. Drawing the rest from reference TRBV28 and TRBJ2-7, the complete variable domain is DVKVTQSSRYLVKRTGEKVFLECVQDMDHENMFWYRQDPGLGLRLIYFSYDVKMKEKGDIPEGYSVSREKKERFSLILESASTNQTSMYLCASRQGDQYFGPGTRLTVT.

The J gene is TRBJ1-1, the V gene TRBV12-3 or TRBV12-4; 11 bases line up with TRBD1. Trimming at V came to 6 bases and at J to 11 bases, leaving 5 bases not matched to a gene. The CDR3 has 12 amino acids. The CDR3 bases are TGTGCCAGCAGGCCGGACAGGGGGCTGGCTTTCTTT. Translating it yields CASRPDRGLAFF.

Ten or more counts support this clonotype. The chain joins TRBV4-3 to TRBJ1-6; maybe TRBD1 (5 bases). The length of the CDR3 is 18 residues. Trimming stripped 1 base from V and 5 bases from J, with 18 bases between. The V gene's germline CDR1 is LGHNA and CDR2 YSLEER. CDR3 protein: CASSQGLLVGGNNSPLHF. DNA of the CDR3: TGCGCCAGCAGCCAAGGGCTTTTGGTTGGGGGGAATAATTCACCCCTCCACTTT.

This clonotype was recorded a few times. This sequence joins TRBV28 and TRBJ2-7, with TRBD2 matching 7 bases. The J segment lost 6 bases and the V segment lost 6 bases, leaving 11 bases of the junction unmatched. The CDR3 has 14 residues. Germline V gene lookup returns CDR1 MDHEN and CDR2 SYDVKM. The CDR3 is CASSALAGVGEQYF. DNA for the CDR3: TGTGCCAGCAGCGCCTTGGCGGGAGTTGGCGAGCAGTACTTC.

A word on this clonotype: One junction end disagrees with the germline gene, perhaps due to a read error. This rearrangement joins TRBV6-5 to TRBJ1-1; no definite D call. Germline values: CDR1 MNHEY, CDR2 SVGAGI. This CDR3 contains 14 residues. CDR3 sequence: CANSYSGANTEAFF. CDR3 nucleotide sequence: TGTGCCAACAGTTACTCGGGAGCGAACACTGAAGCTTTCTTT.

The sample holds many counts of this clonotype. The chain carries TRBV29-1 and TRBJ2-5, with D perhaps matching TRBD2 (6 bases). Trimming stripped 3 bases from V and 2 bases from J, with 25 bases between. Per germline, CDR1 SQVTM and CDR2 ANQGSEA. The CDR3 is 18 residues long. CDR3 region: CSVDLALGRRDIQETQYF. DNA of the CDR3: TGCAGCGTTGATTTAGCTTTGGGCAGGCGGGATATTCAAGAGACCCAGTACTTC.

The chain carries TRBV10-3 and TRBJ1-1; 10 nucleotides align to TRBD1. Germline V gene sequence: CDR1 ENHRY, CDR2 SYGVKD. Trimming cost V 11 bases and J 1 base; bases outside gene matches: 13. The CDR3 contains 16 residues. CDR3 sequence (DNA): TGTGCCGCACACTTGACAGGGGGCCTTACGAACACTGAAGCTTTCTTT. Amino acid sequence: CAAHLTGGLTNTEAFF.

This clonotype was recorded many times. This chain links TRBV4-3 with TRBJ1-2; no definite D call. The length of the CDR3 is 14 residues. Trimming left V 1 base short and J 8 bases short, with 14 bases between. Germline CDR1 LGHNA, CDR2 YSLEER. The DNA of the CDR3 is TGCGCCAGCAGCCAAGCGTCCGGGTCGCGGGGCTACACCTTC. Amino acids: CASSQASGSRGYTF.

This clonotype showed up many times. Written as DNA, the CDR3 is TGTGCCAGCAGCCCCGGCTACGAGCAGTACTTC. Translation gives CASSPGYEQYF. The chain has TRBV7-2 and TRBJ2-7, with D uncertain. V gave up 5 bases and J gave up 3 bases, with 5 bases separating them. CDR1 and CDR2 from the germline V gene are SGHTA and FQGNSA. The CDR3 is 11 residues long.

This chain joins TRBV10-2 and TRBJ2-2, with TRBD1 as a possible D gene (5 bases). Germline CDR1 WSHSY, CDR2 SAAADI. V dropped 3 bases and J dropped 0 bases, with 11 bases sitting between them. The CDR3 is made up of 16 amino acids. CDR3 residues: CASSDPDSSNTGELFF. CDR3 nucleotide sequence: TGCGCCAGCAGTGACCCTGACAGCTCGAACACCGGGGAGCTGTTTTTT.

CDR3 DNA sequence: TGTGCCAGCAGTTCCTCAGGGGTAGAGACCCAGTACTTC. Protein: CASSSSGVETQYF. The chain carries TRBV11-2 and TRBJ2-5, with a weak D call TRBD1 (6 bases). Deletions cut 6 bases from V and 4 bases from J, with 12 bases between. Looked up from germline, CDR1 is SGHAT and CDR2 is FQNNGV. The CDR3 has 13 amino acids.

V is TRBV7-9 and J is TRBJ2-1, with TRBD2 matching over 13 bases. There are 15 residues in the CDR3. The germline gives CDR1 SEHNR, CDR2 FQNEAQ (reference sequence). The V gene end was trimmed by 5 bases and the J gene end by 5 bases; junction bases not matched to a gene: 3. The DNA for the CDR3 is TGTGCCAGCAGCGCCGGACTAGCGGGAGACAATGAGCAGTTCTTC. Translation gives CASSAGLAGDNEQFF.

In its sample, this clonotype was seen many times. The chain employs TRBV9 and TRBJ2-7; 8 bases agree with TRBD2. The J segment lost 6 bases and the V segment lost 3 bases, leaving 11 bases of the junction unmatched. This CDR3 spans 15 amino acids. CDR1 SGDLS and CDR2 YYNGEE come from the germline V gene. CDR3 loop: CASSDLSGSVTEQYF. The CDR3 bases are TGTGCCAGCAGCGACTTAAGCGGGAGCGTTACCGAGCAGTACTTC. The whole variable domain, remainder taken from reference TRBV9 and TRBJ2-7, is DSGVTQTPKHLITATGQRVTLRCSPRSGDLSVYWYQQSLDQGLQFLIQYYNGEERAKGNILERFSAQQFPDLHSELNLSSLELGDSALYFCASSDLSGSVTEQYFGPGTRLTVT.

This clonotype was recorded many times. CDR3 residues: CASREGIYEQYF. DNA for the CDR3: TGTGCCAGCAGGGAGGGGATCTACGAGCAGTACTTC. V gene TRBV7-8 combines with J gene TRBJ2-7; maybe TRBD2 (6 bases). Trimming stripped 6 bases from V and 3 bases from J, with 9 bases between. The CDR3 consists of 12 residues. From germline, CDR1 is SGHVS and CDR2 FQNEAQ.

J is TRBJ2-7 and V is TRBV12-3 or TRBV12-4; the D gene could be TRBD1 or TRBD2 (5 bases each). V was pared by 2 bases and J by 6 bases, with 8 bases between. CDR3 length equals 12 residues. As DNA, the CDR3 is TGTGCCAGCAGTTTAAGAGGGGCCGAGCAGTACTTC. It translates to CASSLRGAEQYF.

V is TRBV20-1 and J is TRBJ1-5, with D perhaps TRBD1 (5 bases). The germline V gene encodes CDR1 DFQATT and CDR2 SNEGSKA (reference sequence). The CDR3 covers 16 residues. The CDR3 DNA sequence: TGCAGCGTCTGGGGCCAGGGTCCGGGCTTGGGTTGGCCCCAGCATTTT. Its protein is CSVWGQGPGLGWPQHF.

The chain couples TRBV10-2 to TRBJ2-1, with 8 bases lining up with TRBD2. This CDR3 spans 17 amino acids. V lost 0 bases and J lost 0; bases outside the gene matches: 4. From germline, CDR1 is WSHSY and CDR2 SAAADI. The CDR3 is CASSESVAGSSYNEQFF. CDR3 in DNA: TGCGCCAGCAGTGAGTCGGTAGCGGGAAGCTCCTACAATGAGCAGTTCTTC.

This clonotype was picked up a small number of times. V and J are TRBV28 and TRBJ2-1; 9 bases align to TRBD2. The germline gives CDR1 MDHEN, CDR2 SYDVKM. Germline trimming cut 2 bases from V and 6 bases from J; bases unmatched to any gene: 8. This CDR3 is 16 amino acids long. CDR3 nucleotides: TGTGCCAGCAGTTTAGAGCTAGCGGGGTCACGCAATGAGCAGTTCTTC. Its protein is CASSLELAGSRNEQFF. Supplemented by reference TRBV28 and TRBJ2-1, the full variable domain reads DVKVTQSSRYLVKRTGEKVFLECVQDMDHENMFWYRQDPGLGLRLIYFSYDVKMKEKGDIPEGYSVSREKKERFSLILESASTNQTSMYLCASSLELAGSRNEQFFGPGTRLTVL.

This clonotype was found a few times. The chain carries TRBV4-3 and TRBJ2-1, with 10 bases fitting TRBD2. CDR1 and CDR2 from the germline V gene are LGHNA and YSLEER. Trimming cost V 5 bases and J 5 bases; bases outside gene matches: 15. The CDR3 is 18 amino acids. CDR3 sequence reads: CASSVQPAGLANDNEQFF. In nucleotides, the CDR3 is TGCGCCAGCAGCGTCCAGCCAGCGGGACTAGCGAATGACAATGAGCAGTTCTTC.

A few counts support this clonotype. This rearrangement joins TRBV6-5 to TRBJ2-7, with 9 bases fitting TRBD1. The CDR3 runs to 15 residues. V gave up 0 bases and J gave up 6 bases; unmatched junction bases: 6. The germline V gene encodes CDR1 MNHEY and CDR2 SVGAGI. CDR3 in DNA: TGTGCCAGCAGTTACTCAGCGACAGGGGGGGGCGAGCAGTACTTC. Amino acid sequence: CASSYSATGGGEQYF.

This clonotype came up a few times. The chain combines TRBV6-2 or TRBV6-3 with TRBJ2-3; D might be TRBD2 (5 bases). This CDR3 is 13 amino acids long. V lost 3 bases to trimming and J lost 3 bases, with 7 bases between them. Per germline, CDR1 MNHEY and CDR2 SVGEGT. The CDR3, as DNA: TGTGCCAGCAGTTATCCGGGGACAGATACGCAGTATTTT. Its translation is CASSYPGTDTQYF.

The V call is TRBV20-1, the J call TRBJ2-3, with 11 bases matching TRBD2. V was clipped by 0 bases and J by 7 bases; unmatched bases: 9. Germline V CDR1 and CDR2: DFQATT, SNEGSKA (reference sequence). The CDR3 consists of 16 residues. In DNA, the CDR3 is TGCAGTGCTAGAGAATTGGGACTAGCGGCACCAAATACGCAGTATTTT. Its protein is CSARELGLAAPNTQYF.

This sequence joins TRBV7-9 and TRBJ2-7; D not resolved. V was trimmed by 5 bases and J by 0 bases, leaving 14 bases between them. The V gene's germline CDR1 is SEHNR and CDR2 FQNEAQ (reference sequence). This CDR3 has 15 amino acids. CDR3 sequence (DNA): TGTGCCAGCAGCGATACTCGTTTTCACTCCTACGAGCAGTACTTC. It specifies CASSDTRFHSYEQYF. Combining the CDR3 with reference TRBV7-9 and TRBJ2-7 gives the whole variable domain DTGVSQNPRHKITKRGQNVTFRCDPISEHNRLYWYRQTLGQGPEFLTYFQNEAQLEKSRLLSDRFSAERPKGSFSTLEIQRTEQGDSAMYLCASSDTRFHSYEQYFGPGTRLTVT.